Below, 25 T cell receptor beta chains from the same sample are listed, as sequenced in a study of post-analysis software for immune sequencing data. General observations from the study: In patients, TRBV5-6, TRBV5-1 and TRBV20-1 belonged to four or five TRBV segments found more frequently than in controls.

Prepared libraries of TCR beta cDNA carried unique molecular identifiers. From the PCR reads, TCRdb called clonotypes with MiXCR, one entry per CDR3 protein. Counted here are roughly 800,000 distinct CDR3 sequences, 46% occurring once; the ten biggest clones make up roughly 4.9%. Their cognate antigens are unknown. Sequenced input: blood. These receptors all stem from a girl aged 5-17 years with multiple sclerosis.

This chain joins TRBV12-3 or TRBV12-4 and TRBJ2-7; the D call may be TRBD1 or TRBD2 (5 bases each). The CDR3 sequence is 13 residues long. Trimming stripped 9 bases from V and 4 bases from J, with 16 bases between. This chain's CDR3 is CASSWGRAYEQYF. CDR3 in DNA: TGTGCCAGTTCCTGGGGACGGGCGTACGAGCAGTACTTC.

This clonotype was found a few times. The gene calls are TRBV20-1 and TRBJ2-4, with 8 bases identical to TRBD2. The CDR3 consists of 13 residues. The V and J ends lost 1 base and 13 bases, in that order; junction bases with no gene match: 9. Per the germline V gene, CDR1 is DFQATT and CDR2 is SNEGSKA (reference sequence). CDR3 bases: TGCAGTGCTAGAGTCCTATCCGGGGGGGAGCAGTACTTC. Its translation: CSARVLSGGEQYF.

J is TRBJ1-5 and V is TRBV15, with D hard to call. Trimming removed 0 bases at V and 11 bases at J, with 11 bases between. CDR1 is LNHNV and CDR2 is YYDKDF in the germline V gene (reference sequence). The CDR3 runs 13 residues. CDR3 sequence: CATSRDLAATQHF. DNA of the CDR3: TGTGCCACCAGCAGAGATTTGGCGGCGACCCAGCATTTT. Variable domain in full (rest from reference TRBV15 and TRBJ1-5): DAMVIQNPRYQVTQFGKPVTLSCSQTLNHNVMYWYQQKSSQAPKLLFHYYDKDFNNEADTPDNFQSRRPNTSFCFLDIRSPGLGDTAMYLCATSRDLAATQHFGDGTRLSIL.

This chain joins TRBV20-1 and TRBJ2-5, with a tentative D call TRBD1 (5 bases). The V gene's germline CDR1 is DFQATT and CDR2 SNEGSKA (reference sequence). Trimming cost V 3 bases and J 4 bases, with 18 bases left between them. CDR3 length equals 15 residues. The CDR3 loop is CSASAPHTGRETQYF. The CDR3, as DNA: TGCAGTGCTAGCGCGCCCCATACAGGCCGAGAGACCCAGTACTTC.

This clonotype was observed once. The junction and the germline gene differ at one end; a read error may be behind it. The chain links TRBV20-1 to TRBJ2-3; TRBD2 matches at 10 bases. Germline CDR1 DFQATT, CDR2 SNEGSKA (reference sequence). The CDR3 is made up of 16 amino acids. CDR3 sequence (DNA): TGCAGTGCTCTCCTACTGACTAGCGGGTTCACAAATACGCAGTATTTT. Its translation: CSALLLTSGFTNTQYF.

This clonotype turned up a few times. This chain joins TRBV18 and TRBJ2-6; a possible D gene is TRBD1 (7 bases). The germline gives CDR1 KGHSH, CDR2 LQKENI. The CDR3 consists of 17 residues. V lost 3 bases to trimming and J lost 3 bases, with 15 bases between them. In DNA form, the CDR3 reads TGTGCCAGCTCACCGAATGCAGGGGGAGGTGGGGCCAACGTCCTGACTTTC. Translation gives CASSPNAGGGGANVLTF.

By proportion, this clonotype is medium-sized. The chain joins TRBV12-3 or TRBV12-4 to TRBJ2-5; 8 bases line up with TRBD2. V lost 6 bases to trimming and J lost 5 bases; unmatched junction nucleotides: 5. CDR3 length: 13 amino acids. Here the CDR3 reads CASSLSGTETQYF. The CDR3 DNA reads as TGTGCCAGCAGCCTTAGCGGGACCGAGACCCAGTACTTC.

CDR3 region: CASSKPRDYSYEQYF. CDR3 sequence (DNA): TGTGCCAGCAGTAAACCGCGGGACTACTCCTACGAGCAGTACTTC. The chain is built from TRBV12-3 or TRBV12-4 and TRBJ2-7, with TRBD2 identical over 7 bases. The CDR3 covers 15 residues. V was clipped by 5 bases and J by 0 bases; unmatched bases: 7.

The genes are TRBV5-1 and TRBJ1-4, with no clear D. The germline V gene encodes CDR1 SGHRS and CDR2 YFSETQ. Trimming shortened V by 4 bases and J by 7 bases, and 14 bases separated the two germline ends. The CDR3 consists of 14 residues. Here the CDR3 reads CASSLSGLGEKLFF. The CDR3, as DNA: TGCGCCAGCAGCCTCTCCGGCCTCGGTGAAAAACTGTTTTTT.

The gene calls are TRBV6-1 and TRBJ1-1; possible D gene TRBD1, 5 bases. This CDR3 has 12 residues. Trimming removed 2 bases from V and 14 bases from J, with 15 bases in between. CDR1 and CDR2 from the germline V gene are MNHNS and SASEGT. The CDR3 coding sequence is TGTGCCAGCAGTGAAAGGGGTGGTGAGCAGTTCTTT. Its protein product is CASSERGGEQFF.

V and J are TRBV28 and TRBJ2-5; the match to TRBD2 covers 8 bases. TRBJ2-7 matches the DNA end more closely, so the J call is doubtful. Per the germline V gene, CDR1 is MDHEN and CDR2 is SYDVKM. The CDR3 runs 16 residues. CDR3 sequence reads: CASSPLGSGVSYEQYF. In DNA, the CDR3 is TGTGCCAGCAGTCCTTTAGGTAGCGGGGTGAGCTACGAGCAGTACTTC.

V is TRBV28 and J is TRBJ2-1; 8 positions match TRBD1. Trimming removed 7 bases from V and 2 bases from J; junction bases left unmatched: 7. The CDR3 totals 15 residues. CDR1 is MDHEN and CDR2 is SYDVKM in the germline V gene. The CDR3 nucleotides are TGTGCCAGCAACAAGGACAGGGCGGCCTACAATGAGCAGTTCTTC. Translating gives CASNKDRAAYNEQFF.

The rearrangement uses TRBV20-1 and TRBJ2-3, with D uncertain. CDR3 length: 15 residues. Trimming left V 0 bases short and J 0 bases short, with 10 bases between. The germline V gene has CDR1 DFQATT and CDR2 SNEGSKA (reference sequence). This chain's CDR3 is CSARDLTVSTDTQYF. The CDR3 region has the DNA TGCAGTGCTAGAGATCTGACGGTTAGCACAGATACGCAGTATTTT.

This clonotype was seen a single time. The V call is TRBV9, the J call TRBJ2-2; D possibly corresponds to TRBD2 (5 bases). V was trimmed by 10 bases and J by 4 bases, leaving 5 bases between them. This CDR3 region has 10 residues. The germline gives CDR1 SGDLS, CDR2 YYNGEE. The CDR3 region has the DNA TGTGCCCGGGGCACCGGGGAGCTGTTTTTT. It yields the protein CARGTGELFF.

At least ten counts were recorded for this clonotype. Germline is not matched at one junction end, which may reflect a read error. The V call is TRBV10-1, the J call TRBJ2-3; D gene ambiguous. Germline V CDR1 and CDR2: WNHNN, SYGVQD (reference sequence). The CDR3 has 13 residues. The CDR3 spells CASSPGLTDTQYF. The DNA for the CDR3 is TGTGCCAGCTCCCCCGGGCTCACAGATACGCAGTATTTT.

This chain joins TRBV30 and TRBJ1-1; D remains unclear. Germline loops: CDR1 GTSNPN, CDR2 SVGIG (reference sequence). This CDR3 is built from 10 residues. The germline V and J ends were trimmed by 3 bases and 7 bases, with 6 bases remaining between them. CDR3 protein: CAWRSVEAFF. In DNA form, the CDR3 reads TGTGCCTGGAGATCGGTTGAAGCTTTCTTT.

The chain combines TRBV2 with TRBJ2-7; D is perhaps TRBD1 or TRBD2 (5 bases each). V was shortened by 6 bases and J by 10 bases, with 10 bases between the two germline ends. The CDR3 spans 10 residues. In germline, CDR1 is SNHLY, CDR2 FYNNEI. The CDR3 sequence: CASRGRVQYF. The DNA for the CDR3 is TGTGCCAGCAGGGGACGTGTACAGTACTTC.

This clonotype was counted only a few times. The chain joins TRBV18 to TRBJ2-7; 8 bases fit TRBD1. The CDR3 has 14 amino acids. CDR1 and CDR2 (germline): KGHSH, LQKENI. J was trimmed by 5 bases and V by 6 bases; bases with no gene match: 9. CDR3 bases: TGTGCCAGCTCCCGCGGACAGGGCGGGCACGAGCAGTACTTC. Translation gives CASSRGQGGHEQYF.

The rearrangement joins TRBV7-9 to TRBJ2-5; 7 positions agree with TRBD1. This CDR3 is 14 amino acids long. Trimming removed 10 bases from V and 11 bases from J; junction bases left unmatched: 19. Germline CDR1 and CDR2: SEHNR and FQNEAQ (reference sequence). The CDR3 nucleotides read TGTGCCAACACCCAGGGGGATTCCCGGCACGGGCAGTACTTC. It encodes CANTQGDSRHGQYF.

This sequence joins TRBV2 and TRBJ2-1; TRBD2 matches at 16 bases. The CDR3 consists of 15 residues. The trim removed 8 bases at V and 5 bases at J, leaving 3 bases unmatched. Per the germline V gene, CDR1 is SNHLY and CDR2 is FYNNEI. This CDR3 reads CASGGTSGRDNEQFF. Written as DNA, the CDR3 is TGTGCCAGCGGGGGGACTAGCGGGAGGGACAATGAGCAGTTCTTC.

This chain joins TRBV6-5 and TRBJ2-5; D is perhaps TRBD1 or TRBD2 (5 bases each). The ends were cut back, 5 bases at V and 2 bases at J, with 18 bases in the middle. CDR3 size: 16 residues. Germline V CDR1 and CDR2: MNHEY, SVGAGI. CDR3 nucleotide sequence: TGTGCCAGCAGTCCCGAGGGCTGGGGGATTCAAGAGACCCAGTACTTC. Translation: CASSPEGWGIQETQYF.

This clonotype was counted between two and nine times. The chain employs TRBV27 and TRBJ2-7; maybe TRBD2 (5 bases). The CDR3 is 15 amino acids. V gave up 4 bases and J gave up 1 base, with 14 bases separating them. Germline CDR1 and CDR2: MNHEY and SMNVEV (reference sequence). The CDR3 DNA follows: TGTGCCAGCAGTTCCCCGGGCGGGCGGTCCTACGAGCAGTACTTC. It encodes CASSSPGGRSYEQYF.

The rearrangement joins TRBV28 to TRBJ2-1; 8 nucleotides align to TRBD2. V shed 5 bases and J 6 bases; nucleotides not matched to a gene: 12. Germline values: CDR1 MDHEN, CDR2 SYDVKM. CDR3 length equals 16 residues. The CDR3 reads CASSAPTPGLVNEQFF. Written as DNA, the CDR3 is TGTGCCAGCAGTGCCCCCACGCCGGGACTAGTCAATGAGCAGTTCTTC.

J is TRBJ2-5 and V is TRBV5-1; 8 nucleotides agree with TRBD1. With the DNA end fitting TRBJ2-7 better, the J assignment may be wrong. The germline CDR1 and CDR2 sequences are SGHRS and YFSETQ. The length of the CDR3 is 12 residues. The CDR3 here is CASSNTGGEQYF. In nucleotides, the CDR3 is TGCGCCAGCAGCAACACAGGGGGCGAGCAGTACTTC.

V and J are TRBV24-1 and TRBJ2-6; 11 bases align to TRBD1. V lost 6 bases to trimming and J lost 0 bases; unmatched junction nucleotides: 9. Germline loops: CDR1 KGHDR, CDR2 SFDVKD. This CDR3 region has 19 residues. CDR3 residues: CATSPHGQGAGSGANVLTF. CDR3 DNA sequence: TGTGCCACCAGTCCACACGGACAGGGGGCGGGCTCTGGGGCCAACGTCCTGACTTTC.